This T cell receptor (beta chain) derives from a study of shared T cell receptors in the human thymus. Sequencing used immunoSEQ multiplex PCR; TCRdb keeps in-frame clones, though not all of them. Of about 660,000 clones in the sample, approximately 87% are singletons; the top ten hold 0.0095% to 0.012%. The CDR3 contains 14 residues. CDR1 and CDR2 (germline): SGHAT, FQNNGV. V dropped 6 bases and J dropped 3; count of bases not matched to a gene: 7. This sample was also put to use in a study of human thymus T cells. That work states: Gene usage for V and J segments appeared biased in thymic and blood repertoires.

The sequenced material came from thymocytes. J is TRBJ2-5 and V is TRBV11-2; 7 bases line up with TRBD1. This receptor was identified in a boy under three years old with a congenital heart defect. CDR3 bases: TGTGCCAGCAGGAGGGACAGACGAAAAGAGACCCAGTACTTC. As protein: CASRRDRRKETQYF.